These 22 T cell receptor beta chains were all obtained from the same sample, sequenced in a study of CD8+CD57+ T cells in acquired aplastic anemia. Patients chosen for sequencing had CD8+CD57+ cells that had expanded, as shown by flow cytometry. Using genomic DNA as the template, TCR beta VDJ and CDR3 profiling was carried out. TCRdb re-called the reads through MiXCR, storing one row per CDR3 protein. The sample contains roughly 160,000 distinct CDR3 sequences, under 55% of which appear only once. The specimen was sorted CD4+, CD8+, or CD8+CD57+ T cells (not recorded which) from PBMCs. The receptor source for this set is a human donor with aplastic anemia.

The chain joins TRBV7-2 to TRBJ1-1; D is undetermined. Germline V gene lookup returns CDR1 SGHTA and CDR2 FQGNSA. The CDR3 covers 13 residues. Trimming left V 4 bases short and J 3 bases short, with 9 bases between. As DNA, the CDR3 is TGTGCCAGCAGCTCGGACGGCCACACTGAAGCTTTCTTT. Translation gives CASSSDGHTEAFF.

This clonotype was detected many times. This chain links TRBV5-1 with TRBJ1-6; 11 bases are shared with TRBD1. V trimming: 6 bases; J trimming: 8 bases; junction bases outside the gene matches: 4. CDR1 and CDR2 from the germline V gene are SGHRS and YFSETQ. The CDR3 is made up of 14 amino acids. CDR3 protein: CASNWGQGDSPLHF. The CDR3 coding sequence is TGCGCCAGCAATTGGGGACAGGGGGATTCACCCCTCCACTTT.

This rearrangement joins TRBV20-1 to TRBJ1-6, with TRBD1 matching over 7 bases. Trimming took 5 bases from V and 10 from J; bases not matched to a gene: 14. CDR3 size: 15 residues. Germline lookup yields CDR1 DFQATT and CDR2 SNEGSKA (reference sequence). The CDR3 DNA is TGCAGTGCTTCAGGGGGGACTTTGGAAGGATCACCCCTCCACTTT. Encoded protein: CSASGGTLEGSPLHF.

This clonotype was found many times. One end of the junction varies from germline; a read error may be responsible. The V gene is TRBV6-1, the J gene TRBJ1-2; no clear D gene. The CDR3 runs to 11 residues. The germline gives CDR1 MNHNS, CDR2 SASEGT. The CDR3 DNA sequence: TGTGCCAGCAGCGTCTTACAGATACAATCTTTC. Translation: CASSVLQIQSF.

This clonotype was observed at least ten times. This sequence joins TRBV7-3 and TRBJ1-1, with D possibly TRBD1 on 6 matching bases. The CDR3 loop spans 15 amino acids. CDR1 is SGHTA and CDR2 is FQGTGA in the germline V gene. Trimming stripped 1 base from V and 4 bases from J, with 13 bases between. DNA for the CDR3: TGTGCCAGCAGCTTAATTCCGGGGGCGAGCACTGAAGCTTTCTTT. It encodes CASSLIPGASTEAFF.

Comments on this clonotype: Just one base apart from a much larger clone, this may be a read error. V gene TRBV10-3 combines with J gene TRBJ1-5, with 8 bases identical to TRBD1. The germline V gene encodes CDR1 ENHRY and CDR2 SYGVKD. V lost 11 bases to trimming and J lost 5 bases; unmatched junction nucleotides: 14. The CDR3 extends over 15 amino acids. The CDR3 DNA sequence: TGTGCCGGCAGTTCCGGACAGGGTAAGGATCAGCCCCAGCATTTT. Its protein product is CAGSSGQGKDQPQHF.

This clonotype was counted between two and nine times. V is TRBV14 and J is TRBJ2-7, with D perhaps assigned TRBD1 or TRBD2 (5 bases each). Trimming pared 5 bases from V and 2 bases from J, leaving 10 bases between. There are 13 residues in the CDR3. Germline-derived CDR1 and CDR2 are SGHDN and FVKESK. The CDR3, as DNA: TGTGCCAGCAGCTATGGGACCGCCTACGAGCAGTACTTC. Its translation is CASSYGTAYEQYF. Combining the CDR3 with reference TRBV14 and TRBJ2-7 gives the whole variable domain EAGVTQFPSHSVIEKGQTVTLRCDPISGHDNLYWYRRVMGKEIKFLLHFVKESKQDESGMPNNRFLAERTGGTYSTLKVQPAELEDSGVYFCASSYGTAYEQYFGPGTRLTVT.

This clonotype was picked up many times. J is TRBJ2-7 and V is TRBV25-1; D perhaps matches TRBD2 (6 bases). The germline V and J ends were trimmed by 5 bases and 0 bases, with 11 bases remaining between them. The CDR3 contains 14 residues. Germline values: CDR1 MGHDK, CDR2 SYGVNS. CDR3 nucleotide sequence: TGTGCCAGCAGTTACGCGGGAAGCTCCTACGAGCAGTACTTC. Residues: CASSYAGSSYEQYF.

This clonotype was detected ten times or more. The chain recombines TRBV7-2 with TRBJ2-1; no definite D call. Germline lookup yields CDR1 SGHTA and CDR2 FQGNSA. Trimming stripped 5 bases from V and 8 bases from J, with 19 bases between. The CDR3 has 15 residues. The CDR3 protein is CASSVDLNSVYEQFF. The CDR3 region has the DNA TGTGCCAGCAGCGTTGACTTGAATTCGGTCTATGAGCAGTTCTTC.

The chain employs TRBV6-5 and TRBJ2-3; 8 bases are a match to TRBD2. The CDR3 contains 13 residues. V was pared by 6 bases and J by 6 bases, with 5 bases of the junction left unmatched. CDR1 MNHEY and CDR2 SVGAGI come from the germline V gene. The DNA of the CDR3 is TGTGCCAGCAGCAGCGGGAGCTTGGATACGCAGTATTTT. Translation gives CASSSGSLDTQYF.

This clonotype was observed at least ten times. This chain's CDR3 is CASSSAGVGANVLTF. DNA for the CDR3: TGTGCCAGCAGCAGTGCCGGAGTAGGGGCCAACGTCCTGACTTTC. V gene TRBV5-8 combines with J gene TRBJ2-6; no definite D call. V was cut by 4 bases and J by 4 bases, with 12 bases left in between. The CDR3 covers 15 residues. CDR1 and CDR2 (germline): SGHTS, YDEGEE.

The chain is built from TRBV4-3 and TRBJ2-2, with 7 bases aligning to TRBD2. CDR3 size: 16 residues. Germline loops: CDR1 LGHNA, CDR2 YSLEER. The V and J ends lost 1 base and 1 base, in that order; junction bases with no gene match: 3. The CDR3 DNA follows: TGCGCCAGCAGCCAAGTCCCTAGCGGGAACACCGGGGAGCTGTTTTTT. This gives the protein CASSQVPSGNTGELFF.

Ten or more counts support this clonotype. The chain employs TRBV12-3 or TRBV12-4 and TRBJ2-2, with 7 bases aligning to TRBD2. This CDR3 region has 16 residues. The trim removed 7 bases at V and 4 bases at J, leaving 12 bases unmatched. CDR3 amino acids: CASNPVGGLGTGELFF. CDR3 bases: TGTGCCAGCAATCCCGTCGGGGGGTTGGGCACCGGGGAGCTGTTTTTT.

This sequence joins TRBV2 and TRBJ2-3; possibly TRBD1 for D (6 bases). Germline V CDR1 and CDR2: SNHLY, FYNNEI. The CDR3 extends over 14 amino acids. The V end lost 6 bases, the J end lost 5 bases, and 15 bases lay between the germline ends. The CDR3 nucleotides are TGTGCCAGCAGGCAGGGACATGTTAAAGATACGCAGTATTTT. Protein: CASRQGHVKDTQYF.

This clonotype was seen at least ten times. The rearrangement uses TRBV20-1 and TRBJ1-2, with TRBD1 matching over 7 bases. The CDR3 loop spans 15 amino acids. CDR1 DFQATT and CDR2 SNEGSKA come from the germline V gene (reference sequence). V lost 0 bases and J lost 3; bases outside the gene matches: 7. The DNA for the CDR3 is TGCAGTGCTAGAGATATGAGAGGGGGCGACTATGGCTACACCTTC. It translates to CSARDMRGGDYGYTF.

Note on this clonotype: One junction end disagrees with the germline gene, perhaps due to a read error. The chain is built from TRBV5-4 and TRBJ2-2; 8 bases match TRBD1. This CDR3 spans 14 amino acids. The germline V gene has CDR1 SGHNT and CDR2 YYREEE (reference sequence). The CDR3 region has the DNA TGTGCCAGCAGTCAGGGACAGGACACCGGGGAGCTGTCTTTT. Residues: CASSQGQDTGELSF.

Turning to this clonotype: A much larger clone differs from this one at a single base, so this may be a read error. The chain has TRBV20-1 and TRBJ2-7, with D unresolved. The CDR3 consists of 11 residues. Germline assignment: CDR1 DFQATT and CDR2 SNEGSKA (reference sequence). CDR3 coding DNA: TGCAGTGCTAGAAATAAGTACGAGCAGTGCTTC. Translating it yields CSARNKYEQCF.

This clonotype was seen many times. This chain connects TRBV5-4 to TRBJ2-1; D might be TRBD1 (5 bases). Trimming shortened V by 0 bases and J by 6 bases, and 13 bases separated the two germline ends. CDR1 is SGHNT and CDR2 is YYREEE in the germline V gene (reference sequence). The CDR3 extends over 15 amino acids. The CDR3 spells CASSLEQGRSNEQFF. CDR3 bases: TGTGCCAGCAGCTTGGAGCAGGGTCGGTCCAATGAGCAGTTCTTC.

The chain joins TRBV20-1 to TRBJ2-5; D is tentatively TRBD1 or TRBD2 (5 bases each). The CDR3 totals 14 residues. The V gene's germline CDR1 is DFQATT and CDR2 SNEGSKA (reference sequence). V lost 2 bases to trimming and J lost 5 bases, with 15 bases between them. CDR3 nucleotides: TGCAGTGCTAGATCCGGGACCTCCGTCGAGACCCAGTACTTC. Translation: CSARSGTSVETQYF.

This clonotype has at least ten counts. This sequence may be a read error, since a much larger clone differs from it by one base. The rearrangement uses TRBV4-2 and TRBJ2-5; 7 bases agree with TRBD1. The V segment lost 2 bases and the J segment 4 bases; nucleotides outside the gene matches: 1. Germline V gene sequence: CDR1 LGHNA, CDR2 YNFKEQ. This CDR3 is built from 13 residues. For the CDR3, the DNA is TGTGCCAGCAGCCAAAACAGGGGAGAGACCCAGTACTTC. Amino acid sequence: CASSQNRGETQYF.

This chain uses TRBV7-1 with TRBJ1-5, with 8 bases identical to TRBD1. TRBV7-1 is filed as an ORF, its function uncertain. After removal of 5 bases from V and 7 bases from J, the junction contained 10 bases not matched to a gene. The CDR3 sequence is 15 residues long. The CDR3 DNA is TGTGCCAGCAGCCGATCAGGACAGGGTGGCCAGCCCCAGCATTTT. The encoded protein is CASSRSGQGGQPQHF.

Ten or more counts support this clonotype. The chain is built from TRBV19 and TRBJ2-2; TRBD1 matches 7 bases. The V segment lost 2 bases and the J segment 7 bases; nucleotides outside the gene matches: 4. Germline V CDR1 and CDR2: LNHDA, SQIVND (reference sequence). This CDR3 has 14 residues. The CDR3 DNA follows: TGTGCCAGTAGTATAAAGGGGGCGGACGGGGAGCTGTTTTTT. This codes for CASSIKGADGELFF.